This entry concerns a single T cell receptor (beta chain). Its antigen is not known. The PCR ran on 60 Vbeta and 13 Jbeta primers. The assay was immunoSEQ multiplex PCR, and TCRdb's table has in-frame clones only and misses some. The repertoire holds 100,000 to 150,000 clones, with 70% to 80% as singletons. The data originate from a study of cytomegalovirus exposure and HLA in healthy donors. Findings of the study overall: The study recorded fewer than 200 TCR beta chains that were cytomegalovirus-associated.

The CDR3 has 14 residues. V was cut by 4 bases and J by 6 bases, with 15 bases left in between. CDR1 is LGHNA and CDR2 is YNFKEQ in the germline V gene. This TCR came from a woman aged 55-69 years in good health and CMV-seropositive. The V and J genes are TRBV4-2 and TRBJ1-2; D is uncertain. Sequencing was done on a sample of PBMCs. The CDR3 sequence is CASSPHQQEDGYTF. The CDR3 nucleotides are TGTGCCAGCAGCCCCCACCAGCAGGAGGATGGCTACACCTTC.